This entry lists 3 T cell receptor beta chains sequenced from one sample in a study of blood T cells in healthy people across ages. Through a sample-barcoded 5' primer and a J-beta primer mix, a second PCR was run for roughly 6 to 12 cycles. TCRdb re-analysed the 5' RACE reads in MiXCR, keeping a single row per CDR3 protein. The data contain 790,000 or so distinct CDR3 sequences, about 46% of them singletons. Specimen: blood. All receptors derive from an older man in good health.

This sequence joins TRBV14 and TRBJ1-2, with D possibly TRBD1 on 5 matching bases. The germline gives CDR1 SGHDN, CDR2 FVKESK. This CDR3 comprises 13 residues. V was pared by 0 bases and J by 8 bases, with 10 bases between. The CDR3 reads CASSQDRERGYTF. The CDR3 DNA is TGTGCCAGCAGCCAAGACAGGGAAAGAGGCTACACCTTC.

V gene TRBV20-1 combines with J gene TRBJ2-1; weak D call: TRBD1 (5 bases). This CDR3 comprises 14 residues. Germline V gene sequence: CDR1 DFQATT, CDR2 SNEGSKA (reference sequence). V lost 6 bases to trimming and J lost 4 bases, with 16 bases between them. As DNA, the CDR3 is TGCAGTGCCGTACCAGGGCTCGCTTACAATGAGCAGTTCTTC. Its translation is CSAVPGLAYNEQFF.

This clonotype was counted only a few times. The CDR3 DNA reads as TGTGCCAGCAGGGTGGCTCTAACGGGGGAGACCCAGTACTTC. This translates into CASRVALTGETQYF. The rearrangement links TRBV28 to TRBJ2-5, with D tentatively TRBD2 (5 bases). Germline CDR1 reads MDHEN; CDR2 reads SYDVKM. CDR3 length: 14 amino acids. V was shortened by 6 bases and J by 5 bases, with 16 bases between the two germline ends.